This T cell receptor beta chain was retrieved from a study of Ad26.COV2.S vaccination and SARS-CoV-2 variants. Whole-study context: Donor got 5x10^10 or 1x10^11 viral particles of Ad26.COV2.S. Whole-study findings and limits: The analyses of TCR breadth and depth may have understated the size of total T cell responses. Considerable breadth of spike-specific CD8+ and CD4+ T cell responses has reportedly been documented following vaccination.

Clones were sequenced by immunoSEQ multiplex PCR, and TCRdb holds only the in-frame ones, with some missing. The sample consists of around 450,000 clones, roughly 90% of them appearing once. This CDR3 has 15 residues. V lost 4 bases, J lost 6 bases, and 17 bases lay in between. CDR1 is MNHEY and CDR2 is SVGAGI in the germline V gene. As for this clone: The target antigen is unknown.

The treatment was: roughly 19 received Ad26.COV2.S at low or high dose, single or two shots; about five received placebo; per-sample allocation not given. Sampling was performed 63 days after the first vaccine or placebo injection. This TCR derives from a person between 18 and 59 years old who received the Ad26.COV2.S COVID-19 vaccine or a placebo. This sequence joins TRBV6-5 and TRBJ2-3; D perhaps matches TRBD2 (7 bases). This specimen was peripheral blood, taken in a trial of Ad26.COV2.S vaccine versus placebo. The CDR3 sequence: CASSSRGASEDTQYF. CDR3 in DNA: TGTGCCAGCAGTTCCCGGGGGGCGAGCGAGGATACGCAGTATTTT.